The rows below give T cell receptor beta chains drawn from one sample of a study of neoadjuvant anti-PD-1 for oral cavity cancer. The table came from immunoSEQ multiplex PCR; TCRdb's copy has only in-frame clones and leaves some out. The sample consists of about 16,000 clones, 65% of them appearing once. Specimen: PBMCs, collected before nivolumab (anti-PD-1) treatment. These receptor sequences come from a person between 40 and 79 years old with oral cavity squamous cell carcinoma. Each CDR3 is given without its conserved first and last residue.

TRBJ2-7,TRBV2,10,AGGQGLYEQY
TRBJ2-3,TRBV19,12,ASSMGLARDTQY
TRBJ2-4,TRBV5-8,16,ASSLVSGTQLAKNIQY
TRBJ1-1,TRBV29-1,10,SVAFRNTEAF
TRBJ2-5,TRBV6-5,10,ASSYRGETQY
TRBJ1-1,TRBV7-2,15,ASSLASQTGQNTEAF
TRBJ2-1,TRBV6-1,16,ASSGRTSGRSSYNEQF
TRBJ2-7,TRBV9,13,ASSRRAEKSYEQY
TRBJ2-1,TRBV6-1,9,ASRFLNEQF
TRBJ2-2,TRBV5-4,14,ASSLGLAENTGELF
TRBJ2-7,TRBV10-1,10,ASSEGSYEQY
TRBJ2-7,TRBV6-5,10,ASSFDSYEQY
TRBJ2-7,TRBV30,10,AWTAFTYEQY
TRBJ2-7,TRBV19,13,ASSPPGTGSYEQY
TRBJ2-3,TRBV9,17,ASSYMEVSSGRVADTQY
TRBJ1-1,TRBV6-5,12,ASSYGQGFTEAF
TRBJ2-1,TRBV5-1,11,ASSITSGQGEF
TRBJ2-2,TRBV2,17,ASSARRTSGALNTGELF